These 15 T cell receptor beta chains originate from one sample sequenced in a study of cytotoxic CD8 clonotypes in ibrutinib-treated CLL. Assay used: immunoSEQ multiplex PCR; TCRdb lists only in-frame clones, some missing. This sample has fewer than 90,000 clones, with just over 85% found just once. The sample in question was PBMCs, obtained before ibrutinib treatment. The source of these receptors is a human donor with chronic lymphocytic leukemia.

The J gene is TRBJ2-1, the V gene TRBV27; D is perhaps TRBD2 (5 bases). V gave up 5 bases and J gave up 0 bases, with 17 bases separating them. CDR1 is MNHEY, CDR2 SMNVEV, per germline (reference sequence). The CDR3 is made up of 17 amino acids. The CDR3 region is CASSTQLTISSYNEQFF. In DNA, the CDR3 is TGTGCCAGCAGTACACAACTGACTATTAGCTCCTACAATGAGCAGTTCTTC.

The chain employs TRBV4-1 and TRBJ2-2; 8 bases are shared with TRBD2. CDR1 is MGHRA and CDR2 is YSYEKL in the germline V gene. V gave up 0 bases and J gave up 4 bases; unmatched junction bases: 7. This CDR3 is 17 amino acids long. In nucleotides, the CDR3 is TGCGCCAGCAGCCAAGATCTAGCGGGTGGAATCACCGGGGAGCTGTTTTTT. This sequence encodes CASSQDLAGGITGELFF.

The chain employs TRBV19 and TRBJ1-4; 8 nucleotides line up with TRBD1. The germline V gene has CDR1 LNHDA and CDR2 SQIVND (reference sequence). J lost 7 bases, V lost 5 bases, and 9 bases had no gene match. The length of the CDR3 is 15 residues. Here the CDR3 DNA reads TGTGCCAGTAGTGCCAGGACAGGGTGGAGTGAAAAACTGTTTTTT. Its translation: CASSARTGWSEKLFF.

The chain joins TRBV6-5 to TRBJ1-1; a possible D gene is TRBD1 (6 bases). Trimming stripped 6 bases from V and 4 bases from J, with 18 bases between. The length of the CDR3 is 15 residues. Germline lookup yields CDR1 MNHEY and CDR2 SVGAGI. The CDR3 region is CASRGGGRVGTEAFF. In nucleotides, the CDR3 is TGTGCCAGCAGAGGCGGGGGGCGCGTTGGCACTGAAGCTTTCTTT.

This clone was observed a few times. The chain has TRBV2 and TRBJ2-1; D may be TRBD1 (5 bases). Germline V lookup: CDR1 SNHLY, CDR2 FYNNEI. Trimming stripped 4 bases from V and 3 bases from J, with 13 bases between. The length of the CDR3 is 15 residues. CDR3 bases: TGTGCCAGCAGTGTAAGGGTGGGGCTCTACAATGAGCAGTTCTTC. Residues: CASSVRVGLYNEQFF.

The chain uses TRBV5-1 and TRBJ2-7, with a tentative D call TRBD2 (6 bases). The length of the CDR3 is 13 residues. Germline CDR1 and CDR2: SGHRS and YFSETQ. Trimming left V 0 bases short and J 4 bases short, with 8 bases between. CDR3 coding DNA: TGCGCCAGCAGCTTGGCCGGGAGTTACGAGCAGTACTTC. Its protein product is CASSLAGSYEQYF.

V is TRBV7-7 and J is TRBJ2-3; tentatively, D is TRBD1 (5 bases). The CDR3 covers 16 residues. The germline CDR1 and CDR2 sequences are SSHAT and FNYEAQ (reference sequence). The germline V and J ends were trimmed by 5 bases and 0 bases, with 15 bases remaining between them. The CDR3 loop reads CASSPVSRGSTDTQYF. In DNA form, the CDR3 reads TGTGCCAGCAGCCCGGTCTCTAGGGGCAGCACAGATACGCAGTATTTT.

The rearrangement joins TRBV27 to TRBJ2-2; D uncertain. This CDR3 has 17 residues. Germline V CDR1 and CDR2: MNHEY, SMNVEV (reference sequence). Trimming removed 0 bases at V and 2 bases at J, with 13 bases between. CDR3 loop: CASSLSNEMINTGELFF. CDR3 bases: TGTGCCAGCAGTTTATCTAACGAGATGATAAACACCGGGGAGCTGTTTTTT.

The chain carries TRBV25-1 and TRBJ2-2; D possibly corresponds to TRBD1 (5 bases). Trimming stripped 2 bases from V and 5 bases from J, with 12 bases between. The length of the CDR3 is 15 residues. Germline V gives CDR1 MGHDK, CDR2 SYGVNS. The CDR3 loop is CASSEMDTWTGELFF. As DNA, the CDR3 is TGTGCCAGCAGTGAAATGGACACCTGGACCGGGGAGCTGTTTTTT.

V usage is TRBV15 and J usage is TRBJ2-7; D uncertain. The CDR3 covers 16 residues. Trimming shortened V by 0 bases and J by 0 bases, and 12 bases separated the two germline ends. CDR1 and CDR2 from the germline V gene are LNHNV and YYDKDF (reference sequence). CDR3 in DNA: TGTGCCACCAGCAGAGATCCAGCGCGAAGCTCCTACGAGCAGTACTTC. Translated: CATSRDPARSSYEQYF.

V is TRBV28 and J is TRBJ2-3; D uncertain. Germline V gives CDR1 MDHEN, CDR2 SYDVKM. This CDR3 has 15 residues. V was trimmed by 2 bases and J by 2 bases, leaving 11 bases between them. CDR3 nucleotide sequence: TGTGCCAGCAGTTTAGAATCCAGGTTCACAGATACGCAGTATTTT. This gives the protein CASSLESRFTDTQYF.

The rearrangement uses TRBV27 and TRBJ1-2; 10 bases map to TRBD1. Germline V lookup: CDR1 MNHEY, CDR2 SMNVEV (reference sequence). The CDR3 totals 15 residues. The V and J ends lost 5 bases and 6 bases, in that order; junction bases with no gene match: 9. The CDR3 region has the DNA TGTGCCAGCAGTCGTGAGTGGGACAGGGGAAATGGCTACACCTTC. It encodes CASSREWDRGNGYTF.

J is TRBJ1-4 and V is TRBV5-1, with D possibly TRBD1 on 5 matching bases. CDR3 length equals 15 residues. CDR1 SGHRS and CDR2 YFSETQ come from the germline V gene. Trimming removed 3 bases at V and 5 bases at J, with 14 bases between. CDR3 bases: TGCGCCAGCAGCTCCAACAGGAAGCAAAATGAAAAACTGTTTTTT. Amino acid sequence: CASSSNRKQNEKLFF.

The chain couples TRBV7-7 to TRBJ2-3; D unclear. The CDR3 loop spans 14 amino acids. Germline-derived CDR1 and CDR2 are SSHAT and FNYEAQ (reference sequence). Trimming pared 4 bases from V and 6 bases from J, leaving 14 bases between. The CDR3 spells CASSSDLFSDTQYF. DNA for the CDR3: TGTGCCAGCAGCTCGGACCTTTTTTCGGATACGCAGTATTTT.

The V gene is TRBV18, the J gene TRBJ1-2; 8 nucleotides line up with TRBD1. Per germline, CDR1 KGHSH and CDR2 LQKENI. CDR3 length: 13 residues. The junction had 8 bases not matched to a gene; V was cut back by 0 bases and J by 14 bases. CDR3 DNA sequence: TGTGCCAGCTCACCACCCGGACAGGGTCCGGAAACCTTC. This gives the protein CASSPPGQGPETF.